This TCR beta chain was captured in a study of blood T cells in healthy people across ages. Concerning this clonotype itself: Its antigen is still unknown.

With a J-beta primer mix and a sample-barcoded 5' primer, a second PCR ran roughly 6 to 11 cycles. MiXCR, applied by TCRdb to the 5' RACE reads, yields one record per CDR3 protein. The sample has more than 750,000 distinct CDR3 sequences; 25% to 35% are singletons. Every donor gave ten milliliters of peripheral blood. Whole-study findings and limits: There were more naive CD4+ cells and higher diversity in long-lived donors than in aged donors.

From germline, CDR1 is SGHVS and CDR2 FQNEAQ. The ends were cut back, 1 base at V and 4 bases at J, with 8 bases in the middle. The CDR3 spans 13 residues. Another study also made use of these data, one on T cells of mothers and their children. According to that study: Donors were three healthy Caucasian mothers and their six children.

The sequencing input was blood. The receptor was derived from a woman aged 35 to 49 in good health. The rearrangement joins TRBV7-8 to TRBJ2-7; D may be TRBD1 or TRBD2 (5 bases each). CDR3 sequence (DNA): TGTGCCAGCAGCTTAGGGGACGTATACGAGCAGTACTTC. Protein sequence: CASSLGDVYEQYF.